These T cell receptor beta chains were read from a single sample in a study of blood T cell repertoires in COVID-19. This table comes from immunoSEQ multiplex PCR, and its TCRdb copy is limited to in-frame clones, with some not included. The table has tens of thousands of clones, around 89% seen once. Sequencing was done on a sample of peripheral blood. The receptors derive from a woman of 80 years or more with acute or convalescent COVID-19. The CDR3 runs from the conserved cysteine through the conserved F or W. Fields, in order: D gene, J gene, V gene, clone size, CDR3 DNA, CDR3 protein. The D gene is left open where the match is weak. A clone size is listed for some rows: how often the clone was seen (once, few, many), or a class if it is expanded.

.,TRBJ2-3,TRBV18,once,TGTGCCAGCTCCGGACAGGGCACGGGAGGAGAATTGACCTATGCGGAGGCCTCAGATACGCAGTATTTT,CASSGQGTGGELTYAEASDTQYF
.,TRBJ2-6,TRBV2,.,TGTGCCAGCAGTCTCCCGTTCTCTGGGGCCAACGTCCTGACTTTC,CASSLPFSGANVLTF
.,TRBJ1-4,TRBV4-2,.,TGTGCCAGCAGCCAAGGGACAGACGAAAAACTGTTTTTT,CASSQGTDEKLFF
TRBD1,TRBJ1-2,TRBV7-2,.,TGTGCCAGCAGCTTAGGGACGGACAGGGTGCAAGGCTACACCTTC,CASSLGTDRVQGYTF
TRBD1,TRBJ1-2,TRBV5-6,.,TGTGCCAGCAGCGCTCCCGGGACAGGGCTCTTAGGTAGGGGCTACACCTTC,CASSAPGTGLLGRGYTF
.,TRBJ1-4,TRBV6-1,.,TGTGCCAGCAGTGAAGCCGCACAGAGCAATGAAAAACTGTTTTTT,CASSEAAQSNEKLFF
.,TRBJ1-1,TRBV19,.,TGTGCCAGTAGTATGGTCGGACAGACAAACACTGAAGCTTTCTTT,CASSMVGQTNTEAFF
.,TRBJ1-3,TRBV23-1,.,TGCGCCAGCAGTCAATCGGAGGGGGGAAACACCATATATTTT,CASSQSEGGNTIYF
TRBD1,TRBJ2-5,TRBV6-5,.,TGTGCCAGCAGGAGGGACAGTCAAGAGACCCAGTACTTC,CASRRDSQETQYF
.,TRBJ2-5,TRBV27,few,TGTGCCAGCGGACAGCGCTACCAAGAGACCCAGTACTTC,CASGQRYQETQYF
.,TRBJ2-7,TRBV6-6,.,TGTGCCAGCAGTTCCCGACAGAACTACGAGCAGTACTTC,CASSSRQNYEQYF
.,TRBJ2-3,TRBV7-9,.,TGTGCCAGCAGCCCCCGACAGAGAACTAGCACAGATACGCAGTATTTT,CASSPRQRTSTDTQYF
.,TRBJ1-5,TRBV5-1,once,TGCGCCAGCAGCTTTAGTAGCAATCAGCCCCAGCATTTT,CASSFSSNQPQHF
TRBD1,TRBJ2-7,TRBV18,.,TGTGCCAGCTCACCTGGACAGGCCCCCTCCGAGCAGTACTTC,CASSPGQAPSEQYF
TRBD1,TRBJ1-5,TRBV5-1,few,TGCGCCAGCAGCTTGTCAGGACAGGACCAGCCCCAGCATTTT,CASSLSGQDQPQHF
.,TRBJ2-1,TRBV19,.,TGTGCCAGTAGTGTTTATACTAGCACTGAGCAGTTCTTC,CASSVYTSTEQFF
.,TRBJ2-1,TRBV11-3,.,TGTGCCAGCAGCTTAGATATTACTTCCAATGAGCAGTTCTTC,CASSLDITSNEQFF